Shown below are 9 T cell receptor beta chains from a single sample sequenced in a study of read filtering for tumor transcriptome and immune sequencing. Molecular barcoded adaptors covering alpha/delta and beta/gamma chains were used on approximately 440 ng RNA. TCRdb re-derived calls from the reads in MiXCR, one entry per CDR3 protein. In the table there are 30,000 to 50,000 distinct CDR3 sequences, about 11% of which are singletons. The specimen was a population of CD138-negative cells sorted from bone marrow. The source is a donor at least 40 years old with multiple myeloma.

As regards this clonotype: This could be a read error, since a much larger clone is one nucleotide away. The V and J genes are TRBV7-9 and TRBJ2-3; no reliable D call. The CDR3 is 12 amino acids. Germline V CDR1 and CDR2: SEHNR, FQNEAQ (reference sequence). This CDR3 is CASRPVTDTLYF. The CDR3 nucleotides are TGTGCCAGCAGACCGGTCACAGATACGCTGTATTTT.

This chain links TRBV2 with TRBJ1-1; weak D call: TRBD1 (6 bases). Germline CDR1 SNHLY, CDR2 FYNNEI. The CDR3 length is 11 residues. V shed 6 bases and J shed 6 bases, with 8 bases lying between them. CDR3 sequence: CASRTGPEAFF. Here the CDR3 DNA reads TGTGCCAGCAGGACAGGCCCTGAAGCTTTCTTT.

There are many counts of this clonotype. The J gene is TRBJ2-7, the V gene TRBV11-1; 8 bases map to TRBD1. Germline CDR1 reads SGHAT; CDR2 reads FQDESV (reference sequence). With 6 bases clipped from V and 2 bases from J, the junction kept 9 bases outside the gene matches. The CDR3 is 15 residues long. This CDR3 is CASSQGRTGTYEQYF. Written as DNA, the CDR3 is TGTGCCAGCAGTCAAGGTCGGACAGGGACCTACGAGCAGTACTTC.

In the case of this clonotype: A junction end diverges from the germline sequence, so it may reflect a read error. The chain is built from TRBV11-3 and TRBJ2-1; TRBD2 matches at 7 bases. Germline assignment: CDR1 SGHNT and CDR2 YENEEA. The CDR3 extends over 12 amino acids. The CDR3 DNA follows: TGCGCCAGCAGCCAGCGGGGCGATGAGCAGCTCTTC. This codes for CASSQRGDEQLF. Supplemented by reference TRBV11-3 and TRBJ2-1, the full variable domain reads EAGVVQSPRYKIIEKKQPVAFWCNPISGHNTLYWYLQNLGQGPELLIRYENEEAVDDSQLPKDRFSAERLKGVDSTLKIQPAELGDSAVYLCASSQRGDEQLFGPGTRLTVL.

There are many counts of this clonotype. V is TRBV29-1 and J is TRBJ1-1; no definite D call. In germline, CDR1 is SQVTM, CDR2 ANQGSEA. Trimming took 6 bases from V and 5 from J, leaving 7 bases between them. CDR3 size: 10 residues. The CDR3 nucleotides are TGCAGCGTAAGAAGTACTGAAGCTTTCTTT. Residues: CSVRSTEAFF.

For this clonotype: Since a far larger clone is one base different, this is likely a read error. V and J are TRBV7-9 and TRBJ2-1; D perhaps matches TRBD2 (6 bases). This CDR3 is built from 13 residues. Per germline, CDR1 SEHNR and CDR2 FQNEAQ (reference sequence). This chain's CDR3 is CASSLKRGGRFLF. Here the CDR3 DNA reads TGTGCCAGCAGCTTAAAGAGGGGTGGGAGGTTTCTCTTC.

This clonotype was observed at least ten times. CDR3: CASSFLAGGPETQYF. The CDR3, as DNA: TGTGCCAGCAGTTTTTTAGCGGGGGGGCCGGAGACCCAGTACTTC. The chain links TRBV27 to TRBJ2-5, with TRBD2 matching over 11 bases. The V and J ends lost 3 bases and 5 bases, in that order; junction bases with no gene match: 5. The CDR3 consists of 15 residues. Per the germline V gene, CDR1 is MNHEY and CDR2 is SMNVEV (reference sequence).

This chain connects TRBV6-2 or TRBV6-3 to TRBJ2-1, with 8 bases aligning to TRBD2. With 4 bases clipped from V and 8 bases from J, the junction kept 10 bases outside the gene matches. Germline lookup yields CDR1 MNHEY and CDR2 SVGEGT. CDR3 length equals 15 residues. Here the CDR3 DNA reads TGTGCCAGCAGTTTAGGGGGACTAGGGCACGATGAGCAGTTCTTC. Amino acids: CASSLGGLGHDEQFF.

In its sample, this clonotype was seen a few times. This may be a read error: a much more frequent sequence differs by one nucleotide. The J gene is TRBJ1-1, the V gene TRBV19, with 8 bases matching TRBD1. Germline assignment: CDR1 LNHDA and CDR2 SQIVND (reference sequence). The CDR3 is 15 residues long. CDR3 sequence (DNA): TGTGCCAGTAGCCAGGGGGCGGGAATGAACACTGAAGCTTCCTTT. As protein: CASSQGAGMNTEASF.